This T cell receptor (beta chain) was captured by sequencing in a study of control samples from healthy donors and cancer patients. About this clone: The germline gene is not matched at one end of the junction; a read error may be the cause. This CDR3 is also generated by other DNA sequences in the sample.

The protocol was immunoSEQ multiplex PCR, while the TCRdb copy is restricted to in-frame clones and leaves out a portion. This sample carries over 150,000 clones, 90% to 95% of them seen once, and the ten largest clones take approximately 6.1%. The germline V gene encodes CDR1 MDHEN and CDR2 SYDVKM. The length of the CDR3 is 17 residues. The sequenced sample was blood. This clonotype was obtained from a man aged 35 to 55 in good health. This rearrangement joins TRBV28 to TRBJ1-3; D perhaps matches TRBD1 (6 bases). The CDR3 region is CASRPTTGTRTGNTIYF. The CDR3 DNA is TGTGCTAGCAGGCCAACTACAGGGACCCGAACTGGAAACACCATATATTTT.